The source of this T cell receptor (beta chain) is a study of spatial heterogeneity in lung cancer. The time point: blood at routine non-recurrence follow-up after resection. Whole RNA was taken from tumor, nontumor lung or frozen PBMC; it was then sequenced unsorted. This clonotype was found a few times. Unique molecular identifiers tagged every individual TCR cDNA molecule. TCRdb used MiXCR to reprocess the 5' RACE reads, holding one entry per CDR3 protein. This table holds 20,000 to 30,000 distinct CDR3 sequences, 9% to 10% found once. From germline, CDR1 is SNHLY and CDR2 FYNNEI. Trimming pared 1 base from V and 0 bases from J, leaving 3 bases between. The CDR3 has 13 amino acids.

This TCR was sampled from a male donor with early-stage non-small cell lung cancer. J is TRBJ1-2 and V is TRBV2; D gene uncertain. The specimen was PBMCs, collected at follow-up. CDR3 protein: CASSEGANYGYTF. DNA of the CDR3: TGTGCCAGCAGTGAAGGAGCTAACTATGGCTACACCTTC.